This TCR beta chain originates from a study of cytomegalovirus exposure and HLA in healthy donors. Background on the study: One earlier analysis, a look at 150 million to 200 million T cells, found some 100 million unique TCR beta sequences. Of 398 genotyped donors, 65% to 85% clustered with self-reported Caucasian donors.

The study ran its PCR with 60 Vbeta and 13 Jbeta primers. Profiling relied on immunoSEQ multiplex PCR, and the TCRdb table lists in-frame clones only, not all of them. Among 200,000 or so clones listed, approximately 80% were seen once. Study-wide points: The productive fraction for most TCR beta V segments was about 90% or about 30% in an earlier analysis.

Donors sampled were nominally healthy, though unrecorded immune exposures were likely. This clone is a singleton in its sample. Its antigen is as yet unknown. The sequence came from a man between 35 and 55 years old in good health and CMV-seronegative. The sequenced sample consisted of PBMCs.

The CDR3 loop is CASSVGQGRTREQFF. As DNA, the CDR3 is TGTGCCAGCAGCGTAGGGCAGGGGCGAACTCGCGAGCAGTTCTTC. The rearrangement links TRBV9 to TRBJ2-1; a weak D match, TRBD1 (6 bases). From germline, CDR1 is SGDLS and CDR2 YYNGEE. Trimming removed 0 bases at V and 10 bases at J, with 17 bases between. The CDR3 is 15 amino acids. Using reference TRBV9 and TRBJ2-1 for the parts outside the CDR3, the full variable domain is DSGVTQTPKHLITATGQRVTLRCSPRSGDLSVYWYQQSLDQGLQFLIQYYNGEERAKGNILERFSAQQFPDLHSELNLSSLELGDSALYFCASSVGQGRTREQFFGPGTRLTVL.